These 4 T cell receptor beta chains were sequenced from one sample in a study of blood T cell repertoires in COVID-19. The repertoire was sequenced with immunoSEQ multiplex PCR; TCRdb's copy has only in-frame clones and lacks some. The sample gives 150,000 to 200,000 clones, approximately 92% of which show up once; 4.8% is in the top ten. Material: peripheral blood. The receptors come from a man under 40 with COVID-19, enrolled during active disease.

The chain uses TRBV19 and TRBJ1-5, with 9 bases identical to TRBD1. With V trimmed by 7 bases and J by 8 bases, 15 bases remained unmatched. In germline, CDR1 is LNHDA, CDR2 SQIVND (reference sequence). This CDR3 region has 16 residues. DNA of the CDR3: TGTGCCAGTATCCAATCGACCGGGACAGGGTACGAGCCCCAGCATTTT. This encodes CASIQSTGTGYEPQHF.

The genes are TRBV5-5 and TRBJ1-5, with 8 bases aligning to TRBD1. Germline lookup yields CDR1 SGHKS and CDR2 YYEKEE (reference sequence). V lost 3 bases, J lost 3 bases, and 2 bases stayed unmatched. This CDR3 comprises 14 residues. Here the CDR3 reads CASSSTGVNQPQHF. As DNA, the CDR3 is TGTGCCAGCAGCTCGACAGGGGTCAATCAGCCCCAGCATTTT.

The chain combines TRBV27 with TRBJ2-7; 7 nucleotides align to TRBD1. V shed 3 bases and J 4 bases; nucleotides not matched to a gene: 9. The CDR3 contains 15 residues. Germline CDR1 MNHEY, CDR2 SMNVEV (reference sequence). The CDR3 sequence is CASSFIQGRGYEQYF. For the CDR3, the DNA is TGTGCCAGCAGTTTCATCCAGGGCAGGGGGTACGAGCAGTACTTC.

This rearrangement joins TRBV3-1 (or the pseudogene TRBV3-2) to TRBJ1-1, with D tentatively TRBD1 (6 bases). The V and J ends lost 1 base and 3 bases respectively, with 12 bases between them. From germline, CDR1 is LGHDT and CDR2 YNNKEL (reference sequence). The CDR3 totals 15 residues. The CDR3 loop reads CASSQGGGWDTEAFF. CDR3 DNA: TGTGCCAGCAGCCAAGGGGGGGGCTGGGACACTGAAGCTTTCTTT.